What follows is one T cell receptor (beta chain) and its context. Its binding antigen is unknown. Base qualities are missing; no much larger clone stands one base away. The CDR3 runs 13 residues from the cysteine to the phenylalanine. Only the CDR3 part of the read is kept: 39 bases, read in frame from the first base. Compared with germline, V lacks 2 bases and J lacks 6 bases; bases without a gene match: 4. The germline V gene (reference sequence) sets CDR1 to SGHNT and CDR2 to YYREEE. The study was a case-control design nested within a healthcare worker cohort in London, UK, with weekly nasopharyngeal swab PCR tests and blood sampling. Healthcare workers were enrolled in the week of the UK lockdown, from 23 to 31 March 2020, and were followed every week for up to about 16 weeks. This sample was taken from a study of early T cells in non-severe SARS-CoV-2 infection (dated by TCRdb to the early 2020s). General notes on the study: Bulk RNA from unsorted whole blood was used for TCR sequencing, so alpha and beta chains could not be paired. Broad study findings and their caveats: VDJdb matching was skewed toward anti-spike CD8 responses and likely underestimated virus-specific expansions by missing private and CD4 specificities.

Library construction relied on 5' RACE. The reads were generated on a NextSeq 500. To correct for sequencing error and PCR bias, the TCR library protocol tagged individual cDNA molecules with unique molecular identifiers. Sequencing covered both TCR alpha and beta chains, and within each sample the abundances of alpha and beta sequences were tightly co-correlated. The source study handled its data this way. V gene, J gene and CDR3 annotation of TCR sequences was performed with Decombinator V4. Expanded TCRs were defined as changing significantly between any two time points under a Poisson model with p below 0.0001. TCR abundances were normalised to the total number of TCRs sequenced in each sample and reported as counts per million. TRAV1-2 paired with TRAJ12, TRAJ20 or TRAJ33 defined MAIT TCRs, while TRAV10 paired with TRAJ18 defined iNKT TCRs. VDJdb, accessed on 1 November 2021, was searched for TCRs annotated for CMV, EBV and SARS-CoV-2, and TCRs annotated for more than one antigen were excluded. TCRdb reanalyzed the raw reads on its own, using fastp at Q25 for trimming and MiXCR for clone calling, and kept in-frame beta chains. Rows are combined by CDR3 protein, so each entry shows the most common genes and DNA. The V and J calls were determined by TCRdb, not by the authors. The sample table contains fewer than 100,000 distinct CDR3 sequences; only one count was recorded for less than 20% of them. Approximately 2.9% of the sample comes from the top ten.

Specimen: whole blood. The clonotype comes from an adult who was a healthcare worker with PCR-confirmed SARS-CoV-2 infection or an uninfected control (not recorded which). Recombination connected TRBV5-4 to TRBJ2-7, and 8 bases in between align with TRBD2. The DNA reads TGTGCCAGCAGCTTAACGGGAGGGGGCGAGCAGTACTTC. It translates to CASSLTGGGEQYF.